The present entry profiles one T cell receptor (beta chain) with its context. Its specificity is not known. These data belong to a study of CXCR3-negative and CXCR3-positive naive CD8 T cells. Overall study results and limits: A higher hydrophobicity marked the TRB CDR3s of CXCR3-positive naive cells versus CXCR3-negative naive cells.

Via 5' RACE with UMI labels, TRB cDNA libraries were prepared. TCRdb reprocessed the 5' RACE reads and reports one entry per CDR3 protein, with no DNA. The sample's table shows 150,000 or so distinct CDR3 sequences. From germline, CDR1 is DFQATT and CDR2 SNEGSKA (reference sequence). CDR3 length equals 15 residues. The TCR comes from a human donor in good health. Some clones in this sample may be carry-over from other donors' samples. The specimen sequenced was naive CXCR3+ CD8+ T cells from blood. Subset specified: CD45RO-CCR7+CD27+CD95- naive CD8+ T cells expressing CXCR3 (TNR3+). The rearrangement uses TRBV20-1 and TRBJ2-1; TCRdb's D gene call, TRBD2, goes unchecked for lack of DNA. CDR3 residues: CSARPGLGPAGEQFF.